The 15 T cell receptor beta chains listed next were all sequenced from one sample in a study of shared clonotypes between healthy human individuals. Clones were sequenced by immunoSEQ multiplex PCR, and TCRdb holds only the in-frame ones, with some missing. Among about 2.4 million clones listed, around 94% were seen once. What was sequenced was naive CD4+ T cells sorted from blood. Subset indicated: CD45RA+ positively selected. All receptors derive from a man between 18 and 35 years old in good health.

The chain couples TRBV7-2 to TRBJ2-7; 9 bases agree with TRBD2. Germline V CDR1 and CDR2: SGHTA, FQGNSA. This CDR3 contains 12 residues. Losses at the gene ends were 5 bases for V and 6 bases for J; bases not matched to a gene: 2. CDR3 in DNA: TGTGCCAGCAGCGCTAGCGGGACCGAGCAGTACTTC. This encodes CASSASGTEQYF.

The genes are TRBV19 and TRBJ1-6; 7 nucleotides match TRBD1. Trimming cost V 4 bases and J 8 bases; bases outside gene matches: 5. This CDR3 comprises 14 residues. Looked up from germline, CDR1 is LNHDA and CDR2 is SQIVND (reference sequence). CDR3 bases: TGTGCCAGTAGTAGCAGGGGGGGGGATTCACCCCTCCACTTT. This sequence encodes CASSSRGGDSPLHF.

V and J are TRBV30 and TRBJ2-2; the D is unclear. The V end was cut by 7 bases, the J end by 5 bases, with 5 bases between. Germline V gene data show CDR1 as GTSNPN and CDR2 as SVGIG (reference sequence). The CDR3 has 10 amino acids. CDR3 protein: CASETGELFF. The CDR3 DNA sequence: TGTGCCTCCGAAACCGGGGAGCTGTTTTTT.

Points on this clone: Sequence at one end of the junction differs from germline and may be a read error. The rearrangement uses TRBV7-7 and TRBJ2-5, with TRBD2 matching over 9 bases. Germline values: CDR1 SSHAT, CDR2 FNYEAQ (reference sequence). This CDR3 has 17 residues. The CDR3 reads CASSLGASGDVQETQYF. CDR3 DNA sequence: TGTGCTAGCAGCTTAGGGGCTAGCGGGGACGTCCAAGAGACCCAGTACTTC.

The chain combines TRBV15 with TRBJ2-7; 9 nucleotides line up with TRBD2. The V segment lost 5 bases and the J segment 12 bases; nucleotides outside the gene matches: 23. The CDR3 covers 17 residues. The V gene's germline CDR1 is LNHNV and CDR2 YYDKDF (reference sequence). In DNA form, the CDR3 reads TGTGCCACCAGCGATAACGCGGGGGGGAGACGTTTACGAGGACCGTACTTC. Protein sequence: CATSDNAGGRRLRGPYF.

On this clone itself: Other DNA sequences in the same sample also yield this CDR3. CDR3 sequence: CASSLVGEQYF. DNA of the CDR3: TGTGCCAGCAGCTTAGTGGGCGAGCAGTACTTC. J is TRBJ2-7 and V is TRBV7-9; no clear D gene. Trimming took off 1 base at V and 6 bases at J, with 4 bases between the two ends. Germline V gene sequence: CDR1 SEHNR, CDR2 FQNEAQ (reference sequence). The CDR3 totals 11 residues.

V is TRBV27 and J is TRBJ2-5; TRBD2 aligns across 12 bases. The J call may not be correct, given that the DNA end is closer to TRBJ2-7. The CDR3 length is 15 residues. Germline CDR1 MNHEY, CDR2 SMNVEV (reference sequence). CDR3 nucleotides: TGTGCCAGCAGCCCCGGACTAGCGGGACCGTACGAGCAGTACTTC. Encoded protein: CASSPGLAGPYEQYF.

The CDR3: CASSPRDREYEQYF. Here the CDR3 DNA reads TGTGCCAGCAGCCCTAGGGACAGGGAGTACGAGCAGTACTTC. The chain combines TRBV7-9 with TRBJ2-7; 9 nucleotides align to TRBD1. CDR3 length equals 14 residues. V was clipped by 5 bases and J by 4 bases; unmatched bases: 6. Germline V CDR1 and CDR2: SEHNR, FQNEAQ (reference sequence).

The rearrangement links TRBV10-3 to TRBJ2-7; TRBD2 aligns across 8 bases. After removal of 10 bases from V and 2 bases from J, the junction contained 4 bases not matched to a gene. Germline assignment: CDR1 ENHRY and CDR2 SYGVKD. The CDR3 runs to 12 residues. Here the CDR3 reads CATSAGAYEQYF. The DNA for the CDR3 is TGTGCCACCTCAGCGGGAGCCTACGAGCAGTACTTC.

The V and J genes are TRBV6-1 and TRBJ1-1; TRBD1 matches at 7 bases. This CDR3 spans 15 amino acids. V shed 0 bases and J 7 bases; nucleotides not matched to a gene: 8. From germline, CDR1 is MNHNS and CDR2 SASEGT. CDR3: CASSEATGWDSEAFF. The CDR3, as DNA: TGTGCCAGCAGTGAAGCAACAGGGTGGGACAGTGAAGCTTTCTTT.

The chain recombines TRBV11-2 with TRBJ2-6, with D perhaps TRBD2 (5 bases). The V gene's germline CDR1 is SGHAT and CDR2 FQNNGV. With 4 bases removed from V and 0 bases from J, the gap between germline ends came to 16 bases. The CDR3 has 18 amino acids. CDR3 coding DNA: TGTGCCAGCAGCTATTTTCGGGAACCGTTCTCTGGGGCCAACGTCCTGACTTTC. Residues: CASSYFREPFSGANVLTF.

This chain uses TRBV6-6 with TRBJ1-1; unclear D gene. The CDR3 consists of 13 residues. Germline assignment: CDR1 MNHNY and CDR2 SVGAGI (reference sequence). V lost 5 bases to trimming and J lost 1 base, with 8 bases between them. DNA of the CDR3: TGTGCCAGCAGTACATCACCGAACACTGAAGCTTTCTTT. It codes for CASSTSPNTEAFF.

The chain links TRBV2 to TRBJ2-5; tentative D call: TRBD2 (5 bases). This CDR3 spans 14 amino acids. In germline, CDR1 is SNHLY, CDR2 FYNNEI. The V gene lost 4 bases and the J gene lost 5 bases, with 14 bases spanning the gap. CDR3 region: CASSGLGIGETQYF. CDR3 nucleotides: TGTGCCAGCAGTGGGCTCGGGATTGGGGAGACCCAGTACTTC.

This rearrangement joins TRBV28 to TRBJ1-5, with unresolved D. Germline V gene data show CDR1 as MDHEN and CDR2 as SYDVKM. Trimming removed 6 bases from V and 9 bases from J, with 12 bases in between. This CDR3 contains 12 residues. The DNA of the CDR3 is TGTGCCAGCAGCCTGACCCGTCGGCCCCAGCATTTT. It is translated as CASSLTRRPQHF.

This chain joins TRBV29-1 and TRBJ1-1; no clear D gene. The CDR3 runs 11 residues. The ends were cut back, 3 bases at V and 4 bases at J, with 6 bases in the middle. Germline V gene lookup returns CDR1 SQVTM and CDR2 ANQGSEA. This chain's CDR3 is CSVEVGTEAFF. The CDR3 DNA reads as TGCAGCGTTGAGGTTGGCACTGAAGCTTTCTTT.